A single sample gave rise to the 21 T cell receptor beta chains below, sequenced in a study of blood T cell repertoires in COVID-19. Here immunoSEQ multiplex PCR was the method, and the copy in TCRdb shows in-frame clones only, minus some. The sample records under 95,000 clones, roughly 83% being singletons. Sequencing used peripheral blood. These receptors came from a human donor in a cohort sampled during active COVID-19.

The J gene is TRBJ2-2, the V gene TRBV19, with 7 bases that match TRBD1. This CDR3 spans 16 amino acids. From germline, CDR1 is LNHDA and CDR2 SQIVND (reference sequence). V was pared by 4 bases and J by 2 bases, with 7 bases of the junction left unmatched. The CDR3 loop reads CASSRLGQENTGELFF. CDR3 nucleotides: TGTGCCAGTAGTAGACTTGGACAGGAAAACACCGGGGAGCTGTTTTTT.

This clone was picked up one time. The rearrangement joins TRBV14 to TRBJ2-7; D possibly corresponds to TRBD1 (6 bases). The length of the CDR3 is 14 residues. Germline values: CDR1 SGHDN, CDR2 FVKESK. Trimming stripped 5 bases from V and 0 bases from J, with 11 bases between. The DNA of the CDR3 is TGTGCCAGCAGCGGACAGCTTAGCTCCTACGAGCAGTACTTC. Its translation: CASSGQLSSYEQYF. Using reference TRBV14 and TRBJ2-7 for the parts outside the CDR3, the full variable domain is EAGVTQFPSHSVIEKGQTVTLRCDPISGHDNLYWYRRVMGKEIKFLLHFVKESKQDESGMPNNRFLAERTGGTYSTLKVQPAELEDSGVYFCASSGQLSSYEQYFGPGTRLTVT.

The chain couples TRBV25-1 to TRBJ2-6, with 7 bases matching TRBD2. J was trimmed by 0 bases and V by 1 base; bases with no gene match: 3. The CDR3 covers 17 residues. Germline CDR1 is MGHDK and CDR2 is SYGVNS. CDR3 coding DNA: TGTGCCAGCAGTGAATTGGGGGGGAGCTCTGGGGCCAACGTCCTGACTTTC. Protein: CASSELGGSSGANVLTF.

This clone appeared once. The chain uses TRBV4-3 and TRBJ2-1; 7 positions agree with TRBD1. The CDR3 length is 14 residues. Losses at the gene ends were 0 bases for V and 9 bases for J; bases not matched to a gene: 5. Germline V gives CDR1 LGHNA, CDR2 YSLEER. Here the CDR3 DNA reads TGCGCCAGCAGCCAAGAAACAGGGGATGGTGAGCAGTTCTTC. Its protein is CASSQETGDGEQFF.

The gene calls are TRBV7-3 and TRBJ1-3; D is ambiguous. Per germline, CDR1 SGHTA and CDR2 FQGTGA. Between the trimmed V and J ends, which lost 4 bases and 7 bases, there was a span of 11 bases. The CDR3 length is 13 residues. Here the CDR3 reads CASSSGVGNTIYF. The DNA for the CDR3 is TGTGCCAGCAGCTCCGGGGTTGGTAACACCATATATTTT.

CDR3 loop: CASSPLPYNSPLHF. DNA of the CDR3: TGTGCCAGCAGCCCCCTCCCCTATAATTCACCCCTCCACTTT. The rearrangement joins TRBV7-9 to TRBJ1-6, with no clear D. The germline V and J ends were trimmed by 5 bases and 2 bases, with 7 bases remaining between them. The CDR3 sequence is 14 residues long. Germline values: CDR1 SEHNR, CDR2 FQNEAQ (reference sequence).

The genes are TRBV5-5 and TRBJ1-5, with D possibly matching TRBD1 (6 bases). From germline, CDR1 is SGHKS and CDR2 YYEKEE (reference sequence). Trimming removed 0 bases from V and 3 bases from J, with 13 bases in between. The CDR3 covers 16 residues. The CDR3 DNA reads TGTGCCAGCAGCTTGGGTCCAGGGGCCCACAATCAGCCCCAGCATTTT. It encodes CASSLGPGAHNQPQHF.

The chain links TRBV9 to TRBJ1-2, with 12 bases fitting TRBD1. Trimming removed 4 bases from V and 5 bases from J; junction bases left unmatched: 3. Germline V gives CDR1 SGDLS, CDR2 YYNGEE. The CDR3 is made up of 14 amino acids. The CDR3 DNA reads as TGTGCCAGCAGCCTGGGACAGGGGGCGTATGGCTACACCTTC. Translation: CASSLGQGAYGYTF.

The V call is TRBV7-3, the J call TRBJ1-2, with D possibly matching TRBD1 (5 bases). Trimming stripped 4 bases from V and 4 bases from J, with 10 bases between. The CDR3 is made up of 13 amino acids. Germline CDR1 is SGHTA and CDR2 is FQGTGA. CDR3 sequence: CASSSGQGYGYTF. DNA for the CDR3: TGTGCCAGCAGCTCCGGGCAGGGCTATGGCTACACCTTC. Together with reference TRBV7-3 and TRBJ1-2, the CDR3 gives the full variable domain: GAGVSQTPSNKVTEKGKYVELRCDPISGHTALYWYRQSLGQGPEFLIYFQGTGAADDSGLPNDRFFAVRPEGSVSTLKIQRTERGDSAVYLCASSSGQGYGYTFGSGTRLTVV.

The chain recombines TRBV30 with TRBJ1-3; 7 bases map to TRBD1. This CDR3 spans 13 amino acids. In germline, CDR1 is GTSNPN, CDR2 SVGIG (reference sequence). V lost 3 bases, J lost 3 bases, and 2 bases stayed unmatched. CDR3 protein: CAWRRDSGNTIYF. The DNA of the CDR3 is TGTGCCTGGAGGAGGGACAGTGGAAACACCATATATTTT.

The CDR3 protein is CASSPGLASNEQFF. The CDR3, as DNA: TGTGCCAGCAGCCCCGGACTAGCGAGCAATGAGCAGTTCTTC. V gene TRBV4-2 combines with J gene TRBJ2-1; 9 bases are a match to TRBD2. Germline V gene sequence: CDR1 LGHNA, CDR2 YNFKEQ. The CDR3 contains 14 residues. V shed 4 bases, J shed 6 bases, and the junction held 4 bases outside the gene matches.

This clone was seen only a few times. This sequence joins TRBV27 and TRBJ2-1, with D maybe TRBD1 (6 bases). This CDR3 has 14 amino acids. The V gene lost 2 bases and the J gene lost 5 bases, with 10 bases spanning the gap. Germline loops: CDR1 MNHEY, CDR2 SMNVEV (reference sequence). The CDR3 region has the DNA TGTGCCAGCAGTTTAGGGGGCAGGAACAATGAGCAGTTCTTC. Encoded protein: CASSLGGRNNEQFF.

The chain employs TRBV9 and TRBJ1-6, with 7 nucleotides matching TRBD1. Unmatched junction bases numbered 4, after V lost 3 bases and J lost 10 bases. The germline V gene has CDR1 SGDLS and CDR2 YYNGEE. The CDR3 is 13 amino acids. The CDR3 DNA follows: TGTGCCAGCAGCGCTCTACAGGGGTCACCCCTCCACTTT. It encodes CASSALQGSPLHF. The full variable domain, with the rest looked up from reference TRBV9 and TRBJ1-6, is DSGVTQTPKHLITATGQRVTLRCSPRSGDLSVYWYQQSLDQGLQFLIQYYNGEERAKGNILERFSAQQFPDLHSELNLSSLELGDSALYFCASSALQGSPLHFGNGTRLTVT.

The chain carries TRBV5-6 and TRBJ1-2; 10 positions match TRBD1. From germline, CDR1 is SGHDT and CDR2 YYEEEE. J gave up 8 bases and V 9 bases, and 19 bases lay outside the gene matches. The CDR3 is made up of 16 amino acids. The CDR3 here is CATKPSPGQGLRGYTF. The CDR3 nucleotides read TGTGCCACCAAACCAAGCCCGGGACAGGGGTTGAGGGGCTACACCTTC.

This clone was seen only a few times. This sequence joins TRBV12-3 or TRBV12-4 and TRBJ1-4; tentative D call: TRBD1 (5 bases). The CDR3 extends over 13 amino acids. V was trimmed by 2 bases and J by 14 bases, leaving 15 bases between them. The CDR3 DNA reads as TGTGCCAGCAGTTTACGACAGTTAACGAATCTGTTTTTT. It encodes CASSLRQLTNLFF.

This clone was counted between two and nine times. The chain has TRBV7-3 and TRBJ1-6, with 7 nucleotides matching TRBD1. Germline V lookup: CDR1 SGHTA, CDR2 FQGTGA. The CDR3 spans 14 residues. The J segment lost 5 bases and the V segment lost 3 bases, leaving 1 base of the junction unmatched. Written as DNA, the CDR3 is TGTGCCAGCAGCTTGGGACAGAATAATTCACCCCTCCACTTT. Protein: CASSLGQNNSPLHF.

CDR3 amino acids: CASRPGQGRAEAFF. As DNA, the CDR3 is TGTGCCAGTAGACCGGGACAGGGGAGGGCTGAAGCTTTCTTT. The V and J genes are TRBV19 and TRBJ1-1, with TRBD1 matching over 10 bases. Germline-derived CDR1 and CDR2 are LNHDA and SQIVND (reference sequence). The CDR3 loop spans 14 amino acids. V lost 6 bases, J lost 6 bases, and 7 bases stayed unmatched.

Here the CDR3 reads CASSQRDPSGGGETQYF. DNA for the CDR3: TGCGCCAGCAGCCAACGAGATCCTAGCGGGGGAGGGGAGACCCAGTACTTC. The rearrangement uses TRBV4-1 and TRBJ2-5, with 10 bases lining up with TRBD2. The germline gives CDR1 MGHRA, CDR2 YSYEKL. V lost 2 bases to trimming and J lost 5 bases; unmatched junction nucleotides: 11. The CDR3 length is 17 residues.

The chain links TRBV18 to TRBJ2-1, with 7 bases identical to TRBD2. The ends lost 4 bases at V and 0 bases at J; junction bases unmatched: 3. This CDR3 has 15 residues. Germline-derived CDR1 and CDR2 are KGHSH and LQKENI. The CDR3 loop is CASSLRGDSYNEQFF. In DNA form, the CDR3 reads TGTGCCAGCTCACTCCGGGGGGACTCCTACAATGAGCAGTTCTTC.

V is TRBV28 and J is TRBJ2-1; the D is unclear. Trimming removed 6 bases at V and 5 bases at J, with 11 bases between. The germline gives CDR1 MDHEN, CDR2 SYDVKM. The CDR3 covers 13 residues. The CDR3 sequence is CASRLNLHNEQFF. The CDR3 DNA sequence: TGTGCCAGCAGACTCAACCTACACAATGAGCAGTTCTTC.

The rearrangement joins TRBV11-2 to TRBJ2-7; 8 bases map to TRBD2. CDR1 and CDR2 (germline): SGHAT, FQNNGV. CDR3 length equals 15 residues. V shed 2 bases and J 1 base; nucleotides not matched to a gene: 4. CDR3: CASSLLQRGSYEQYF. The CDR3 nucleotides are TGTGCCAGCAGCTTATTACAGCGGGGGTCCTACGAGCAGTACTTC.